The 28 T cell receptor beta chains below were found in one sample sequenced in a study of blood T cell repertoires in COVID-19. Assay: immunoSEQ multiplex PCR; the TCRdb copy retains only in-frame clones and omits some. The sample records approximately 160,000 clones, around four fifths being singletons. Sequencing input: PBMCs or T cells enriched from blood (not recorded which). The receptors stem from a woman in her forties or fifties in a cohort exposed to, infected with or recovered from COVID-19 (not recorded which).

This clone was seen just once. The chain carries TRBV9 and TRBJ1-6; the match to TRBD1 covers 7 bases. This CDR3 spans 14 amino acids. CDR1 and CDR2 from the germline V gene are SGDLS and YYNGEE. Unmatched junction bases numbered 1, after V lost 4 bases and J lost 3 bases. The CDR3, as DNA: TGTGCCAGCAGCAGGGACAGCTATAATTCACCCCTCCACTTT. As protein: CASSRDSYNSPLHF. The whole variable domain, filled in from reference TRBV9 and TRBJ1-6, reads DSGVTQTPKHLITATGQRVTLRCSPRSGDLSVYWYQQSLDQGLQFLIQYYNGEERAKGNILERFSAQQFPDLHSELNLSSLELGDSALYFCASSRDSYNSPLHFGNGTRLTVT.

This sequence joins TRBV5-4 and TRBJ1-6; possible D gene TRBD1, 5 bases. This CDR3 region has 13 residues. The V end was cut by 3 bases, the J end by 10 bases, with 11 bases between. CDR1 is SGHNT and CDR2 is YYREEE in the germline V gene (reference sequence). CDR3 residues: CASSSDRKSPLHF. The CDR3 DNA follows: TGTGCCAGCAGCTCTGACAGAAAATCACCCCTCCACTTT.

The V and J genes are TRBV14 and TRBJ2-1, with a possible D match to TRBD2 (5 bases). CDR3 length: 15 amino acids. The V end was cut by 4 bases, the J end by 0 bases, with 10 bases between. Germline V gene data show CDR1 as SGHDN and CDR2 as FVKESK. The CDR3, as DNA: TGTGCCAGCAGCCCCGGACTTTCCTCCTACAATGAGCAGTTCTTC. Translation: CASSPGLSSYNEQFF.

This clone was found once. V is TRBV7-6 and J is TRBJ2-3, with 7 bases aligning to TRBD2. The CDR3 loop spans 14 amino acids. CDR1 is SGHVS and CDR2 is FNYEAQ in the germline V gene. With 3 bases clipped from V and 1 base from J, the junction kept 1 base outside the gene matches. As DNA, the CDR3 is TGTGCCAGCAGCTTGAGCGGGGGCACAGATACGCAGTATTTT. As protein: CASSLSGGTDTQYF.

The chain uses TRBV18 and TRBJ2-7; tentative D call: TRBD1 (5 bases). Germline assignment: CDR1 KGHSH and CDR2 LQKENI. Between the trimmed V and J ends, which lost 6 bases and 3 bases, there was a span of 12 bases. The CDR3 extends over 13 amino acids. The CDR3 DNA reads as TGTGCCAGCTCTTATGCGACAGACTACGAGCAGTACTTC. Its translation: CASSYATDYEQYF. The full variable domain, completed using reference TRBV18 and TRBJ2-7, is NAGVMQNPRHLVRRRGQEARLRCSPMKGHSHVYWYRQLPEEGLKFMVYLQKENIIDESGMPKERFSAEFPKEGPSILRIQQVVRGDSAAYFCASSYATDYEQYFGPGTRLTVT.

This rearrangement joins TRBV6-2 or TRBV6-3 to TRBJ2-7, with 8 bases matching TRBD2. V was pared by 6 bases and J by 5 bases, with 9 bases of the junction left unmatched. Per germline, CDR1 MNHEY and CDR2 SVGEGT. The CDR3 is 14 amino acids. In DNA form, the CDR3 reads TGTGCCAGCAGCACGCCGGGAGGGCCCCACGAGCAGTACTTC. This codes for CASSTPGGPHEQYF.

The chain carries TRBV5-4 and TRBJ2-7; 14 nucleotides line up with TRBD2. V shed 5 bases, J shed 2 bases, and the junction held 9 bases outside the gene matches. CDR1 is SGHNT and CDR2 is YYREEE in the germline V gene (reference sequence). CDR3 length equals 17 residues. The CDR3 DNA is TGTGCCAGCAGTTCCGGGACTAGCGGGAGTATCCCCTACGAGCAGTACTTC. Translated, it gives CASSSGTSGSIPYEQYF.

This chain joins TRBV7-9 and TRBJ2-3, with TRBD2 matching 8 bases. This CDR3 spans 19 amino acids. V shed 4 bases and J 3 bases; nucleotides not matched to a gene: 18. Germline V gene sequence: CDR1 SEHNR, CDR2 FQNEAQ (reference sequence). The CDR3 reads CASSSVSGGQRETTDTQYF. For the CDR3, the DNA is TGTGCCAGCAGCTCCGTGTCGGGTGGACAGCGGGAGACAACAGATACGCAGTATTTT.

This clone was detected once. The chain recombines TRBV5-5 with TRBJ2-7; possibly TRBD1 for D (6 bases). Deletions cut 2 bases from V and 4 bases from J, with 13 bases between. This CDR3 spans 14 amino acids. Germline CDR1 reads SGHKS; CDR2 reads YYEKEE (reference sequence). The CDR3 DNA reads TGTGCCAGCAGCTTCTTTGGGGGCGAGTACGAGCAGTACTTC. This gives the protein CASSFFGGEYEQYF.

The gene calls are TRBV2 and TRBJ1-4, with TRBD1 matching 8 bases. CDR1 SNHLY and CDR2 FYNNEI come from the germline V gene. The CDR3 runs to 13 residues. V dropped 8 bases and J dropped 5; count of bases not matched to a gene: 4. This CDR3 is CASRDRRNEKLFF. In DNA, the CDR3 is TGTGCCAGCCGGGACAGGAGGAATGAAAAACTGTTTTTT.

This sequence joins TRBV7-3 and TRBJ1-1; no clear D gene. Trimming removed 4 bases from V and 10 bases from J, with 19 bases in between. The V gene's germline CDR1 is SGHTA and CDR2 FQGTGA. This CDR3 region has 14 residues. The CDR3 reads CASSSTFGINGAFF. CDR3 nucleotides: TGTGCCAGCAGCTCAACCTTCGGGATTAACGGAGCTTTCTTT.

The chain is built from TRBV7-9 and TRBJ2-7, with unresolved D. Germline loops: CDR1 SEHNR, CDR2 FQNEAQ (reference sequence). V shed 4 bases and J shed 6 bases, with 10 bases lying between them. The CDR3 runs to 12 residues. The CDR3 coding sequence is TGTGCCAGCAGCTCAAGCTCCCGCGAGCAGTACTTC. It codes for CASSSSSREQYF.

The chain recombines TRBV18 with TRBJ1-1, with TRBD1 as a possible D gene (5 bases). V shed 5 bases and J shed 5 bases, with 6 bases lying between them. Germline loops: CDR1 KGHSH, CDR2 LQKENI. This CDR3 comprises 11 residues. The CDR3, as DNA: TGTGCCAGCTCATCAGGGACTGAAGCTTTCTTT. The encoded protein is CASSSGTEAFF.

CDR3 DNA: TGTGCCAGCAGTTCCAACCCTGTTGGGCACCACACTGAAGCTTTCTTT. Encoded protein: CASSSNPVGHHTEAFF. The rearrangement uses TRBV6-5 and TRBJ1-1; unclear D gene. Trimming cost V 4 bases and J 3 bases, with 18 bases left between them. Germline CDR1 is MNHEY and CDR2 is SVGAGI. CDR3 length: 16 amino acids.

This sequence joins TRBV21-1 and TRBJ1-6; the tabulated D call, TRBD1, remains unverified against the DNA. TRBV21-1 is a pseudogene segment. CDR3 length: 14 residues. The CDR3 DNA reads TGTGCCAGCAGCCCTAGGGACAGGTATTCACCCCTCCACTTT. It encodes CASSPRDRYSPLHF.

The V gene is TRBV2, the J gene TRBJ1-5, with no clear D. V lost 6 bases and J 0 bases, leaving 6 bases between the germline ends. Germline V gene data show CDR1 as SNHLY and CDR2 as FYNNEI. The CDR3 is 13 amino acids. The CDR3 region has the DNA TGTGCCAGCAGGTATATTAGCAATCAGCCCCAGCATTTT. It is translated as CASRYISNQPQHF.

The table lists this clone with a count of one. V gene TRBV3-1 (or the pseudogene TRBV3-2) combines with J gene TRBJ2-3, with TRBD2 matching 8 bases. V was clipped by 4 bases and J by 6 bases; unmatched bases: 9. CDR3 size: 15 residues. Germline assignment: CDR1 LGHDT and CDR2 YNNKEL (reference sequence). The CDR3 protein is CASSPTSGRADTQYF. CDR3 sequence (DNA): TGTGCCAGCAGCCCTACCAGCGGGAGAGCGGATACGCAGTATTTT.

This clone was detected a few times. This chain uses TRBV7-2 with TRBJ1-3; D may be TRBD1 (6 bases). The germline V gene has CDR1 SGHTA and CDR2 FQGNSA. This CDR3 has 14 amino acids. The V end lost 6 bases, the J end lost 3 bases, and 12 bases lay between the germline ends. The CDR3 coding sequence is TGTGCCAGCAGGCTGACAGGAGATGGAAACACCATATATTTT. Encoded protein: CASRLTGDGNTIYF. The whole variable domain, filled in from reference TRBV7-2 and TRBJ1-3, reads GAGVSQSPSNKVTEKGKDVELRCDPISGHTALYWYRQSLGQGLEFLIYFQGNSAPDKSGLPSDRFSAERTGGSVSTLTIQRTQQEDSAVYLCASRLTGDGNTIYFGEGSWLTVV.

This clone was observed many times. The V and J genes are TRBV19 and TRBJ1-2, with D perhaps TRBD1 (6 bases). This CDR3 has 14 residues. Germline loops: CDR1 LNHDA, CDR2 SQIVND (reference sequence). V was shortened by 7 bases and J by 2 bases, with 14 bases between the two germline ends. This CDR3 reads CASTISRGNYGYTF. CDR3 nucleotides: TGTGCCAGTACCATATCCAGGGGCAACTATGGCTACACCTTC.

The rearrangement links TRBV4-3 to TRBJ1-2, with 10 bases fitting TRBD1. The V and J ends lost 3 bases and 0 bases, in that order; junction bases with no gene match: 7. CDR3 length equals 17 residues. CDR1 is LGHNA and CDR2 is YSLEER in the germline V gene. The CDR3 DNA is TGCGCCAGCAGCCACTTAGGACAGGGGGAAGCTAACTATGGCTACACCTTC. Protein product: CASSHLGQGEANYGYTF.

The chain links TRBV4-1 to TRBJ2-2; possible D gene TRBD2, 6 bases. CDR3 size: 17 residues. Germline V lookup: CDR1 MGHRA, CDR2 YSYEKL. V lost 2 bases to trimming and J lost 6 bases, with 19 bases between them. CDR3 protein: CASSQPVTSGLPGELFF. The CDR3 DNA is TGCGCCAGCAGCCAACCAGTGACTAGTGGTCTTCCCGGGGAGCTGTTTTTT.

In this sample, this clone turned up once. The rearrangement uses TRBV29-1 and TRBJ1-1; D unclear. CDR1 is SQVTM and CDR2 is ANQGSEA in the germline V gene. CDR3 length: 13 residues. V lost 6 bases and J lost 3, with 14 bases in between. CDR3 residues: CSVGGSLDTEAFF. For the CDR3, the DNA is TGCAGCGTCGGAGGGAGTCTGGACACTGAAGCTTTCTTT.

This clone was counted many times. V and J are TRBV6-5 and TRBJ1-1; 7 bases are shared with TRBD1. Germline trimming cut 6 bases from V and 2 bases from J; bases unmatched to any gene: 6. The CDR3 length is 14 residues. The V gene's germline CDR1 is MNHEY and CDR2 SVGAGI. The CDR3 sequence: CASSMGQSNTEAFF. For the CDR3, the DNA is TGTGCCAGCAGCATGGGACAGTCAAACACTGAAGCTTTCTTT.

J is TRBJ2-7 and V is TRBV6-6; TRBD1 matches 8 bases. The CDR3 is made up of 14 amino acids. V dropped 7 bases and J dropped 4; count of bases not matched to a gene: 9. The germline CDR1 and CDR2 sequences are MNHNY and SVGAGI (reference sequence). The CDR3 sequence is CASTRTGTLYEQYF. The CDR3 bases are TGTGCCAGCACTCGGACAGGGACCCTATACGAGCAGTACTTC.

The chain carries TRBV10-3 and TRBJ2-1, with TRBD2 matching 7 bases. This CDR3 spans 15 amino acids. Trimming cost V 2 bases and J 12 bases; bases outside gene matches: 13. CDR1 and CDR2 (germline): ENHRY, SYGVKD. The DNA of the CDR3 is TGTGCCATCAGTGAGAGTAGCGGGTTGACAATGTCGCAGTTCTTC. Translating it yields CAISESSGLTMSQFF.

The gene calls are TRBV3-1 (or the pseudogene TRBV3-2) and TRBJ2-5, with a possible D match to TRBD2 (6 bases). Deletions cut 0 bases from V and 5 bases from J, with 16 bases between. The CDR3 sequence is 16 residues long. Germline-derived CDR1 and CDR2 are LGHDT and YNNKEL (reference sequence). This CDR3 reads CASSQDGGGLGETQYF. In DNA form, the CDR3 reads TGTGCCAGCAGCCAAGATGGTGGAGGGCTAGGGGAGACCCAGTACTTC.

The chain links TRBV28 to TRBJ1-2; 10 bases fit TRBD1. The CDR3 is 14 amino acids. Germline-derived CDR1 and CDR2 are MDHEN and SYDVKM. V shed 4 bases, J shed 5 bases, and the junction held 4 bases outside the gene matches. For the CDR3, the DNA is TGTGCCAGCAGTTCCGGGACAGGGGTTTATGGCTACACCTTC. Encoded protein: CASSSGTGVYGYTF.

The chain links TRBV4-1 to TRBJ1-5; D is uncertain. The CDR3 contains 15 residues. Germline-derived CDR1 and CDR2 are MGHRA and YSYEKL. Trimming cost V 4 bases and J 4 bases, with 14 bases left between them. CDR3 protein: CASSPTEAANQPQHF. CDR3 bases: TGCGCCAGCAGCCCCACTGAGGCAGCTAATCAGCCCCAGCATTTT.